This paragraph covers one T cell receptor (beta chain) sequence. The antigen this receptor binds is unknown. It has no much larger one-base neighbor in the sample; base qualities were not kept. The immunoSEQ Assay, a bias-controlled multiplex PCR, was used to amplify TCRbeta CDR3 regions from genomic DNA. The original methods were these. Nucleated cell counts per sample were estimated from amplification of reference gene primers within the assay. To quantify the absolute abundance of each unique TCRbeta CDR3 rearrangement, sequence reads were collapsed and filtered. For each sample, productive Simpson clonality was calculated by taking the square root of Simpson's diversity index across productive rearrangements. The table comes from immuneACCESS by way of TCRdb, which keeps in-frame sequences with V and J called. Part of the clones is missing from these tables; in studies checked, under half for an unresolved V gene and the rest for unknown reasons. That table is the source of V, J and clone size, and D and trimming were worked out from the DNA. Counted in this sample were more than 300,000 clones; around 80% of them appeared once. The ten biggest clones cover approximately 1.3% of the sample.

The data were taken from a study of blood T cell repertoires in COVID-19 (dated by TCRdb to the early 2020s). In the study overall: The collaborator samples originated in the United States, Italy and Spain and spanned the acute and convalescent phases of COVID-19. Subjects who had been exposed to COVID-19, were actively infected with it, or had recovered from it provided the deeply sampled blood TCRbeta repertoires that made up the dataset. The samples were drawn from the first 160 participants of the ongoing ImmuneRACE study and from 1,254 subjects provided by 6 global collaborators. Where HLA class I and class II types were available, the types were taken from metadata supplied by the sample provider, not from assay-based typing. A de-identified subject ID, COVID-19 status, age in years and sex were almost always included in the sample metadata. The prospective study material was composed of cDNA or gDNA derived from T cells, B-cell-depleted T cells, or PBMCs. A freely available public database, intended as a resource for researchers studying the immune response to SARS-CoV-2, is where the repertoires were released. The paper's findings and limits, for the study overall: The amount of clinical and demographic metadata varied by source and participant and was provided uncurated.

Trimming removed 7 bases from V and 4 bases from J; the gene matches leave 7 bases unexplained. CDR1 and CDR2 are drawn from the germline V gene: SNHLY, FYNNEI. Measured from the cysteine to the phenylalanine, the CDR3 is 14 residues long. Only the CDR3 portion is preserved as DNA: 42 bases, with reading frame beginning at the first base. Each collaborating institution followed its own protocols to collect whole blood in K2EDTA tubes. For TCRbeta analysis, collaborators shipped samples in one of three forms: frozen whole blood, isolated PBMCs, or DNA extracted from either of those sample types. The chain couples TRBV2 to TRBJ2-3, and 8 bases in between align with TRBD2. The TCR sequence derives from a woman aged 50 to 60 with acute or convalescent COVID-19. Sequenced sample: peripheral blood. The CDR3: CASTAGRGADTQYF. The DNA sequence is as follows: TGTGCCAGCACCGCCGGGAGGGGGGCAGATACGCAGTATTTT.